A selection of T cell receptor beta chains follows, all from one sample in a study of response to subunit inactivated influenza vaccine. TCRdb itself ran the RT-PCR reads through MiXCR, one entry per CDR3 protein. The repertoire holds roughly 570,000 distinct CDR3 sequences, with 14% as singletons. The input for sequencing was PBMCs from blood, taken 11 to 12 days after vaccination. The receptors stem from a man aged 50-60 years who received an inactivated influenza vaccine. Each CDR3 is given with its conserved first and last residue. Each record gives: D gene, V gene, J gene, clone size, CDR3 DNA, CDR3 protein. The D gene is left open where the match is weak. Some rows have no size entry. The others give once, few or many, or a class for an expanded clone.

>-|TRBV4-2|TRBJ2-1|-
TGTGCCAGCAGCCTAACCCAGGGCAATGAGCAGTTCTTC
CASSLTQGNEQFF
>-|TRBV7-6|TRBJ2-3|-
TGTGCCAGCAGCTTAGTAGGGGACGAAAACACAGATACGCAGTATTTT
CASSLVGDENTDTQYF
>TRBD2|TRBV11-2|TRBJ2-1|-
TGTGCCAGCAGCCCTATAGCGGGAGCATTGGTCTACTACTACAATGAGCAGTTCTTC
CASSPIAGALVYYYNEQFF
>-|TRBV4-3|TRBJ1-1|few
TGCGCCAGCAGCCAAGCCTCAGAGATGAACACTGAAGCTTTCTTT
CASSQASEMNTEAFF
>-|TRBV29-1|TRBJ1-1|-
TGCAGCGTTACCCAGGGACCCCTGAACACTGAAGCTTTCTTT
CSVTQGPLNTEAFF
>-|TRBV9|TRBJ2-3|many
TGTGCCAGCAGCGTAGGGCTGGGCAGCACAGATACGCAGTATTTT
CASSVGLGSTDTQYF
>-|TRBV19|TRBJ1-5|few
TGTGCCAGTAACAGGGCTTATCAGCCCCAGCATTTT
CASNRAYQPQHF
>TRBD2|TRBV27|TRBJ2-3|-
TGTGCCAGCAGTTCACGGAACATAGCGGGTGTTGGCACAGATACGCAGTATTTT
CASSSRNIAGVGTDTQYF
>-|TRBV12-3/TRBV12-4|TRBJ2-3|few
TGTGCCAGCAGTTTATCCAGGGGTGTCGCAGATACGCAGTATTTT
CASSLSRGVADTQYF
>-|TRBV6-6|TRBJ2-1|-
TGTGCCAGCACCTGGGAATACAATGAGCAGTTCTTC
CASTWEYNEQFF
>TRBD2|TRBV10-3|TRBJ2-7|few
TGTGCCATCAGTGCCGTCGAGCGGGACGGCGGCGAGCAGTACTTC
CAISAVERDGGEQYF
>TRBD1|TRBV20-1|TRBJ2-7|-
TGCAGTGCTTCTCCGGGACAGGACCTTCCGGACTTC
CSASPGQDLPDF
>-|TRBV5-8|TRBJ2-5|few
TGTGCCAGCAGCTGGGGGATTAAAGAGACCCAGTACTTC
CASSWGIKETQYF
>TRBD2|TRBV12-3/TRBV12-4|TRBJ2-1|few
TGTGCCAGCAGTTCCGGGACTAGCGGGAGTTTGGGGCAGTTCTTC
CASSSGTSGSLGQFF
>-|TRBV10-3|TRBJ1-5|few
TGTGCCATCAGTGTCGGACCCAGCAATCAGCCCCAGCATTTT
CAISVGPSNQPQHF
>TRBD1|TRBV28|TRBJ1-2|few
TGTGCCAGCAGTCCCTTAGGGGGCAGGAGATATGGCTACACCTTC
CASSPLGGRRYGYTF
>-|TRBV5-1|TRBJ2-7|-
TGCGCCAGCAGCTCAAGTACATTCGGGACCTACGAGCAGTACTTC
CASSSSTFGTYEQYF
>TRBD2|TRBV29-1|TRBJ2-1|-
TGCAGCGTGGGAGGGGCTCCTAAGGAGACCCAGTTCTTC
CSVGGAPKETQFF
>TRBD1|TRBV7-8|TRBJ2-7|-
TGTGCCAGCAGCTTACCGGACAGGGGCTACGAGCAGTACTTC
CASSLPDRGYEQYF
>-|TRBV4-1|TRBJ1-5|few
TGCGCCAGCAGCCAAGATTTCGGGGTGAACAATCAGCCCCAGCATTTT
CASSQDFGVNNQPQHF
>TRBD1|TRBV3-1|TRBJ1-6|-
TGTGCCAGCAGCCGGACAGGGGGGTATAATTCACCCCTCCACTTT
CASSRTGGYNSPLHF
>TRBD2|TRBV12-3/TRBV12-4|TRBJ2-1|few
TGTGCCAGCAGTTTATTACTAGCGGGCCGAGAGCAGTTCTTC
CASSLLLAGREQFF
>-|TRBV4-2|TRBJ1-2|-
TGTGCCAGCAGCCAAGCGTGGACGAAGCCCCACCGTCGGGGCTACACCTTC
CASSQAWTKPHRRGYTF
>TRBD2|TRBV6-2/TRBV6-3|TRBJ2-3|few
TGTGCCAGCAGTTACTCGACTAGCGAGGACACAGATACGCAGTATTTT
CASSYSTSEDTDTQYF
>-|TRBV11-2|TRBJ2-3|few
TGTGCCAGCAGCTTAGTCTGGCGGTCGTCCTACACAGATACGCAGTATTTT
CASSLVWRSSYTDTQYF
>-|TRBV20-1|TRBJ2-1|-
TGCAGTGCCGTGACCCCACGCTCACTCTACAATGAGCAGTTCTTC
CSAVTPRSLYNEQFF
>TRBD2|TRBV6-5|TRBJ2-7|few
TGTGCCAGCAGTTACTCTAAGCCTAGCGGACCCTACGAGCAGTACTTC
CASSYSKPSGPYEQYF
>TRBD2|TRBV12-3/TRBV12-4|TRBJ2-7|-
TGTGCCAGCAGCGTGGGACTAGCCCAATCCTACGAGCAGTACTTC
CASSVGLAQSYEQYF
>TRBD1|TRBV7-2|TRBJ2-1|few
TGTGCCAGCAGCAAGACAGGGGGCGGAACGGAAACAATCTTC
CASSKTGGGTETIF
>-|TRBV9|TRBJ2-1|-
TGTGCCAGCAGCGTAGGGAGAGGGGGTAGCTCCTACAATGAGCAGTTCTTC
CASSVGRGGSSYNEQFF
>TRBD2|TRBV12-3/TRBV12-4|TRBJ2-5|many
TGTGCCAGCAGTTTAGGAGCGGGGGGGCAAGAGACCCAGTACTTC
CASSLGAGGQETQYF
>TRBD2|TRBV7-7|TRBJ2-2|-
TGTGCCAGCAGCATTAGCGGGAGGGCCACCGGGGAGCTGTTTTTT
CASSISGRATGELFF
>TRBD2|TRBV5-1|TRBJ2-1|-
TGCGCCAGCAGTCCCGGGGGGATTTGGGATGAGCAGTTCTTC
CASSPGGIWDEQFF
>TRBD2|TRBV29-1|TRBJ2-5|-
TGCAGCGTTGAAGAGCGGGAGACCCAGAACTTC
CSVEERETQNF
>-|TRBV10-3|TRBJ2-2|-
TGTGCCACAACGTACAGGGATGATACCGGGGAGCTGTTTTTT
CATTYRDDTGELFF
>-|TRBV28|TRBJ1-5|few
TGTGCCAGTATTCTCTCCCCCACCACAGGGAGACAGCCCCAGCATTTT
CASILSPTTGRQPQHF
>TRBD1|TRBV10-3|TRBJ1-3|many
TGTGCCATCGGGGGACAGCAGGGGGGAAACACCATATATTTT
CAIGGQQGGNTIYF
>TRBD1|TRBV9|TRBJ2-3|-
TGTGCCAGCAGCTCAGGAGAGGGACAGGATACGCAGTATTTT
CASSSGEGQDTQYF
>-|TRBV12-3/TRBV12-4|TRBJ1-1|few
TGTGCCAGCAGTTTATGGGGCTACGGGAGCACTGAAGCTTTCTTT
CASSLWGYGSTEAFF
>TRBD2|TRBV5-1|TRBJ2-2|many
TGCGCCAGCAGCTTGAGCGGGAGAGGCGCCGGGGAGCTGTTTTTT
CASSLSGRGAGELFF
>-|TRBV4-3|TRBJ2-1|few
TGCGCCAGCAGCCAAGATGTCCCGGGAGTGCTCTACAATGAGCAGTTCTTC
CASSQDVPGVLYNEQFF
>TRBD2|TRBV28|TRBJ2-1|-
TGTGCCAGCAGTTCCATCCCAGGACTAGCGGGAGCAAATGAGCAGTTCTTC
CASSSIPGLAGANEQFF
>TRBD2|TRBV10-3|TRBJ2-3|few
TGTGCCATCAGTGATATTCGTAGCGGGATTTACCAAGGCGCAGATACGCAGTATTTT
CAISDIRSGIYQGADTQYF
>-|TRBV30|TRBJ1-2|-
TGTGCCTGGGCTACAGGGCCACCCTATGGCTACACCTTC
CAWATGPPYGYTF
>-|TRBV20-1|TRBJ2-3|-
TGCAGTGCTAGGACTCTCCTCACAGATACGCAGTATTTT
CSARTLLTDTQYF
>-|TRBV20-1|TRBJ1-2|-
TGCAGTGCCCCTATTCATAACTCAGGAGGCTACACCTTC
CSAPIHNSGGYTF
>-|TRBV20-1|TRBJ1-4|few
TGCAGTGCCGCGGGACGGCACTCGGAAAAACTGTTTTTT
CSAAGRHSEKLFF
>-|TRBV13|TRBJ2-7|-
TGTGCCAGCAGCCAAAAGGGAGTCTACGAGCAGTACTTC
CASSQKGVYEQYF
>-|TRBV7-8|TRBJ2-1|few
TGTGCCAGCAGCTTAGGCCTGCTTAATACCTACAATGAGCAGTTCTTC
CASSLGLLNTYNEQFF
>-|TRBV4-2|TRBJ1-1|few
TGTGCCAGCAGCCAAGATTGGGGCCCCACTGAAGCTTTCTTT
CASSQDWGPTEAFF
>-|TRBV4-3|TRBJ2-3|-
TGCGCCAGCAGCCAAGATCTTAGGACAACCTCTAGCACAGATACGCAGTATTTT
CASSQDLRTTSSTDTQYF
>TRBD2|TRBV24-1|TRBJ2-5|-
TGTGCCACCAGTGACTCCCGTGTTAGCGGGGGGCAGGAGACCCAGTACTTC
CATSDSRVSGGQETQYF
>-|TRBV5-6|TRBJ2-5|few
TGTGCCAGCATAAGGTGGCGACTTGAGGAGACCCAGTACTTC
CASIRWRLEETQYF
>TRBD1|TRBV7-3|TRBJ2-1|-
TGTGCCAGCAGCTTAAGTATAGACAGGGGCAATGAGCAGTTCTTC
CASSLSIDRGNEQFF
>TRBD1|TRBV20-1|TRBJ1-5|few
TGCAGTGCTGAGATGGGACAGATGGGAAATCAGCCCCAGCATTTT
CSAEMGQMGNQPQHF
>-|TRBV5-6|TRBJ2-1|few
TGTGCCAGCAGCTTGGCAGTCTCGGTAGCGCAGTTCTTC
CASSLAVSVAQFF
>-|TRBV20-1|TRBJ2-3|few
TGCAGTGCTAGATCCCTAGGGGGACGCACAGATACGCAGTATTTT
CSARSLGGRTDTQYF
>-|TRBV2|TRBJ2-2|few
TGTGCCAGCACGGCCAGGGGGAACACCGGGGAGCTGTTTTTT
CASTARGNTGELFF